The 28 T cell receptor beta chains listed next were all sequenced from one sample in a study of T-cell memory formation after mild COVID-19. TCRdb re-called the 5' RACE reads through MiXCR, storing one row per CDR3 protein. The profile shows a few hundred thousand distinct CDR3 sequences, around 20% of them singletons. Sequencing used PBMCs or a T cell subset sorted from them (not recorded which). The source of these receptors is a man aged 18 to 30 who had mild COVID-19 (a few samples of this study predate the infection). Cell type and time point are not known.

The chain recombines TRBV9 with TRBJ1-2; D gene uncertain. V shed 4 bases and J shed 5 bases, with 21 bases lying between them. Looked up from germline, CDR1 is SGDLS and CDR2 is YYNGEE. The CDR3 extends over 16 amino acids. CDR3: CASSPDGRRALYGYTF. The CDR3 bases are TGTGCCAGCAGCCCCGATGGACGGCGGGCCTTGTATGGCTACACCTTC.

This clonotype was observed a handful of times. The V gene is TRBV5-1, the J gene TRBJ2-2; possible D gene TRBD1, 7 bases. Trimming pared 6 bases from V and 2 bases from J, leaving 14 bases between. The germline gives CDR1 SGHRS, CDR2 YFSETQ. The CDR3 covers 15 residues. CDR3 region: CASTPRGTNTGELFF. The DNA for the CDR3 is TGCGCCAGCACCCCCAGGGGGACTAACACCGGGGAGCTGTTTTTT.

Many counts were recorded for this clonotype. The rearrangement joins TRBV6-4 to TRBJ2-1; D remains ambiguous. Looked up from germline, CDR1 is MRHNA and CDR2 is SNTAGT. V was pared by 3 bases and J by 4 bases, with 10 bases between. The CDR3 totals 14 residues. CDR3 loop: CASSETVDYNEQFF. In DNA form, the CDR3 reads TGTGCCAGCAGTGAAACAGTAGATTACAATGAGCAGTTCTTC.

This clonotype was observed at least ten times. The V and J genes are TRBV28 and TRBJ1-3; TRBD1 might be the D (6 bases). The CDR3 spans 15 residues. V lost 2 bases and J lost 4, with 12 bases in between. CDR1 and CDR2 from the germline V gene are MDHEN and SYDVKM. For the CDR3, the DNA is TGTGCCAGCAGTTTAGGGGGCGCCTCGGGAAACACCATATATTTT. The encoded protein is CASSLGGASGNTIYF. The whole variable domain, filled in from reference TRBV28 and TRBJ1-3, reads DVKVTQSSRYLVKRTGEKVFLECVQDMDHENMFWYRQDPGLGLRLIYFSYDVKMKEKGDIPEGYSVSREKKERFSLILESASTNQTSMYLCASSLGGASGNTIYFGEGSWLTVV.

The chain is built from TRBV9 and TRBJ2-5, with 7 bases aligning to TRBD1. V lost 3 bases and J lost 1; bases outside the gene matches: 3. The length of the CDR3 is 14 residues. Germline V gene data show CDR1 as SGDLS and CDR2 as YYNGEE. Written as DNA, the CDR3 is TGTGCCAGCAGCGAACAGGGGTCCCAAGAGACCCAGTACTTC. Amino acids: CASSEQGSQETQYF.

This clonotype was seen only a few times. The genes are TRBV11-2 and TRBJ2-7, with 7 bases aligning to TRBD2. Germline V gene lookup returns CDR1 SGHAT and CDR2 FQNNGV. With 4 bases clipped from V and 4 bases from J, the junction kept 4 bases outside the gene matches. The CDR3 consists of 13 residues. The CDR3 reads CASSWGLPYEQYF. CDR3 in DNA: TGTGCCAGCAGCTGGGGACTACCATACGAGCAGTACTTC.

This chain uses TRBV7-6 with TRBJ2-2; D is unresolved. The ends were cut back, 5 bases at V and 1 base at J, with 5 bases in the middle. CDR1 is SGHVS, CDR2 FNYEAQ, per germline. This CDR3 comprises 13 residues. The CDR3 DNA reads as TGTGCCAGCAGCAACCGGAACACCGGGGAGCTGTTTTTT. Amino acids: CASSNRNTGELFF.

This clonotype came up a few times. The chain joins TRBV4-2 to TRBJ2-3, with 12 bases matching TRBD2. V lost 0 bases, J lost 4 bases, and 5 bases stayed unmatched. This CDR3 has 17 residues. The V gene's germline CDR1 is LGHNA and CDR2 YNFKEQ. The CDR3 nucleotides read TGTGCCAGCAGCCAAGACTCGCTAGCGGGGGGGCCAGATACGCAGTATTTT. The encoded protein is CASSQDSLAGGPDTQYF.

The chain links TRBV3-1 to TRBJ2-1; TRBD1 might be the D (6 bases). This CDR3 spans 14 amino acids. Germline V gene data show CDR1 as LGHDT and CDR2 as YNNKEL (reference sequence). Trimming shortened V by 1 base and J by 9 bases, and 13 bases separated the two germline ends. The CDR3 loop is CASSQVTGSGEQFF. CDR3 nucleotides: TGTGCCAGCAGCCAAGTTACAGGGAGCGGTGAGCAGTTCTTC.

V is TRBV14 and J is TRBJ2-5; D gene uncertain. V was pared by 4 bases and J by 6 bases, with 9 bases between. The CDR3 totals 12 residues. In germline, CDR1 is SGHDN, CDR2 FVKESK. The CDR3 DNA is TGTGCCAGCAGCCCGTGGGAAAAGACCCAGTACTTC. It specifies CASSPWEKTQYF.

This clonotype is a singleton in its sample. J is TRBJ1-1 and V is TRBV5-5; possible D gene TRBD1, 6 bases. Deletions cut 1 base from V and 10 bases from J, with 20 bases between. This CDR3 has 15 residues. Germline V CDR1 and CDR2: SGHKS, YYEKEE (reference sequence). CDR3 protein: CASSLLGHDLQGAFF. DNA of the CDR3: TGTGCCAGCAGCTTGTTGGGACACGACTTACAGGGAGCTTTCTTT.

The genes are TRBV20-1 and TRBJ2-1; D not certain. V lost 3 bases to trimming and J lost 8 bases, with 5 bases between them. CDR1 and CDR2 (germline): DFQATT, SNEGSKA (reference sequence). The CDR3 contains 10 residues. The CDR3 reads CSARGHEQFF. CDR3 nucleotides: TGCAGTGCTAGGGGCCATGAGCAGTTCTTC.

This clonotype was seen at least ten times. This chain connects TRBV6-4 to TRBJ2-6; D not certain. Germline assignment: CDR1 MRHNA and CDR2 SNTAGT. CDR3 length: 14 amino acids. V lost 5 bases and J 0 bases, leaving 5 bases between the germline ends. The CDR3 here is CASSQNSGANVLTF. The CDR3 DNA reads TGTGCCAGCAGTCAAAACTCTGGGGCCAACGTCCTGACTTTC.

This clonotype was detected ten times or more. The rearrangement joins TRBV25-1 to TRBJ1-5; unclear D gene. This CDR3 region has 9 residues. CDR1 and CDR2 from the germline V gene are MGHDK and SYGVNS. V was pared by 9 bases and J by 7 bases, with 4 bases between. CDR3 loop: CASGQPQHF. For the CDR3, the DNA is TGTGCCAGTGGGCAGCCCCAGCATTTT. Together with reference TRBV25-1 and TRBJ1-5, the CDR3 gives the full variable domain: EADIYQTPRYLVIGTGKKITLECSQTMGHDKMYWYQQDPGMELHLIHYSYGVNSTEKGDLSSESTVSRIRTEHFPLTLESARPSHTSQYLCASGQPQHFGDGTRLSIL.

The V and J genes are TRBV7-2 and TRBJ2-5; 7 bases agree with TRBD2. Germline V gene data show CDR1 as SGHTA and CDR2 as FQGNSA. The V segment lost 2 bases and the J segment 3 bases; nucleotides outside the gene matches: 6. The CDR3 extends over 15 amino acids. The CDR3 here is CASSLMGSGKETQYF. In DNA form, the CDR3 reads TGTGCCAGCAGCTTAATGGGGAGCGGGAAAGAGACCCAGTACTTC.

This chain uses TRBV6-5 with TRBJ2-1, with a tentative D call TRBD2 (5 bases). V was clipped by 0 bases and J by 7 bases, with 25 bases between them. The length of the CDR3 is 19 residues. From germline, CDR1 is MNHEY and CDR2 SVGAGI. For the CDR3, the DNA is TGTGCCAGCAGTTACTCCCGAGGTAGCACGGGGTTTGTTTGGAATGAGCAGTTCTTC. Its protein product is CASSYSRGSTGFVWNEQFF.

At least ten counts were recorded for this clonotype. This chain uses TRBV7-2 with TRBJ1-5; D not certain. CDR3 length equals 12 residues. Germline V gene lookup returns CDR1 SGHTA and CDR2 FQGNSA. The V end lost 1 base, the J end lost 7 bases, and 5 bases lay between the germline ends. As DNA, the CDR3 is TGTGCCAGCAGCTTAGGGGTACAGCCCCAGCATTTT. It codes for CASSLGVQPQHF.

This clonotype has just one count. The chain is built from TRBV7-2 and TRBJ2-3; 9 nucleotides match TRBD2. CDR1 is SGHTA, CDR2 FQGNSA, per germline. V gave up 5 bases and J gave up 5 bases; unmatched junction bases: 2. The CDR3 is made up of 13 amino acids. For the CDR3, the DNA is TGTGCCAGCAGCCGGACTAGCGAAGATACGCAGTATTTT. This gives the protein CASSRTSEDTQYF.

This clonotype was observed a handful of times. DNA of the CDR3: TGCAGTGCTAGAGATACAGGGGGCGAAGAAAAACTGTTTTTT. It encodes CSARDTGGEEKLFF. The chain carries TRBV20-1 and TRBJ1-4, with 9 bases fitting TRBD1. Germline V CDR1 and CDR2: DFQATT, SNEGSKA (reference sequence). The CDR3 has 14 amino acids. V was clipped by 0 bases and J by 8 bases; unmatched bases: 4.

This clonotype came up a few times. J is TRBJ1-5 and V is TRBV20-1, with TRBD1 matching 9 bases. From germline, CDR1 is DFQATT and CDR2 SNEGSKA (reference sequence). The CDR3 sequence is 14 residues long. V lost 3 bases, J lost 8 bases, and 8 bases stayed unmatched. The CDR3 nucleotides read TGCAGTGCTAGGCTAGACAGGGGGGGGAAGCCCCAGCATTTT. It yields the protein CSARLDRGGKPQHF.

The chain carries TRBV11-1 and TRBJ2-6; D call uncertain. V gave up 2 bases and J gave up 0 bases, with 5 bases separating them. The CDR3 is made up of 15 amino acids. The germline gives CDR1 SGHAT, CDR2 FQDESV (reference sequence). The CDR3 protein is CASSLLLSGANVLTF. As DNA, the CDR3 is TGTGCCAGCAGCTTATTGCTCTCTGGGGCCAACGTCCTGACTTTC.

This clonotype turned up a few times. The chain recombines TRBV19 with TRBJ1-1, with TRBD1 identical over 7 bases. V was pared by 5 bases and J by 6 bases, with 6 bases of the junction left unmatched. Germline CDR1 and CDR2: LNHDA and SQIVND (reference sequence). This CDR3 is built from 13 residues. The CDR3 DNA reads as TGTGCCAGTAGTGTCGAGGGGACAGCTGAAGCTTTCTTT. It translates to CASSVEGTAEAFF.

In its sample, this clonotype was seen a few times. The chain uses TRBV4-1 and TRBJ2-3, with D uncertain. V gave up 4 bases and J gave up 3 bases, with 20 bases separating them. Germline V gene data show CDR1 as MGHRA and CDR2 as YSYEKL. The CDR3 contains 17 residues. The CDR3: CASSLQTTSYNTDTQYF. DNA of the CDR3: TGCGCCAGCAGCCTCCAGACCACTTCGTATAATACAGATACGCAGTATTTT.

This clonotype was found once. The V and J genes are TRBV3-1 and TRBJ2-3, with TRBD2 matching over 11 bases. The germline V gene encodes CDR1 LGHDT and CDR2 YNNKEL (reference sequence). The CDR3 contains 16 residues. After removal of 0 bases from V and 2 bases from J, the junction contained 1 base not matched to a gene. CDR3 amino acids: CASSQELAGATDTQYF. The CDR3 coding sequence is TGTGCCAGCAGCCAAGAACTAGCGGGGGCCACAGATACGCAGTATTTT.

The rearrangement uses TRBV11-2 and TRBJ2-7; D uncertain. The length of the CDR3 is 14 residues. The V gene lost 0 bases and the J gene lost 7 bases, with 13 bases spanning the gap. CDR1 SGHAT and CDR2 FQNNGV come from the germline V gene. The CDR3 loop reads CASSLDWEIGEQYF. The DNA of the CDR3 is TGTGCCAGCAGCTTAGATTGGGAAATCGGGGAGCAGTACTTC.

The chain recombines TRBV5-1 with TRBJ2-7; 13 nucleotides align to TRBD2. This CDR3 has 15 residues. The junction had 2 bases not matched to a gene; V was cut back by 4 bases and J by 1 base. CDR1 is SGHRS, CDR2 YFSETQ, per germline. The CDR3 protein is CASSGLAGASYEQYF. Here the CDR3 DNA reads TGCGCCAGCAGCGGACTAGCGGGGGCTTCCTACGAGCAGTACTTC.

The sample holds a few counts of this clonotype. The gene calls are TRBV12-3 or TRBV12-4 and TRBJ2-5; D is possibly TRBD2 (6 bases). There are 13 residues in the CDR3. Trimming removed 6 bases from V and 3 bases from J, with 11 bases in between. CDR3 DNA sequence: TGTGCCAGCAGCCTCGGGACTGAAGAGACCCAGTACTTC. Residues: CASSLGTEETQYF.

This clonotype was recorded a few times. The CDR3 DNA reads as TGTGCCAGCAGCGAGACTAGCGGGGGGAAGGACGAGCAGTACTTC. This encodes CASSETSGGKDEQYF. The V and J genes are TRBV5-6 and TRBJ2-7; 13 nucleotides match TRBD2. The CDR3 consists of 15 residues. Trimming cost V 4 bases and J 5 bases; bases outside gene matches: 6. Germline lookup yields CDR1 SGHDT and CDR2 YYEEEE.